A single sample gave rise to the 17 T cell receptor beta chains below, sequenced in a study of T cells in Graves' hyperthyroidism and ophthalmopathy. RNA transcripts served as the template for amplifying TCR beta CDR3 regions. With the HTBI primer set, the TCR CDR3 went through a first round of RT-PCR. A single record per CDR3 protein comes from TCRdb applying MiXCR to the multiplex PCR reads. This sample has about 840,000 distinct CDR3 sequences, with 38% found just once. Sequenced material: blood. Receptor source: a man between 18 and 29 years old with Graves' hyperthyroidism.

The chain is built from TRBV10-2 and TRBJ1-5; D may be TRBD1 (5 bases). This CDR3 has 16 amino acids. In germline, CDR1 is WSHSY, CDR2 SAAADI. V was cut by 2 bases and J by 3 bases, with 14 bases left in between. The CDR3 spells CASSEGQGGPNQPQHF. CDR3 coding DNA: TGCGCCAGCAGTGAGGGGCAGGGCGGCCCCAATCAGCCCCAGCATTTT.

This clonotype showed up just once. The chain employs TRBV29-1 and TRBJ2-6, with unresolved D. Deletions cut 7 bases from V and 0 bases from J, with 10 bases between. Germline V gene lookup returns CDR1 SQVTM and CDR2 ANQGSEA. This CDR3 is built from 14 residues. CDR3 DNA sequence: TGCAGCGCGAGTCTTAGCTCTGGGGCCAACGTCCTGACTTTC. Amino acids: CSASLSSGANVLTF.

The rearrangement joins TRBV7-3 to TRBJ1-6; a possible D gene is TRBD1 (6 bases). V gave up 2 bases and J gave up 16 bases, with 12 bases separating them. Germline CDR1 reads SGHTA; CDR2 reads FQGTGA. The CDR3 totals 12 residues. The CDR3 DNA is TGTGCCAGCAGCTTAGGGTCAGGGGTTCTCCACTTT. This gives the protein CASSLGSGVLHF.

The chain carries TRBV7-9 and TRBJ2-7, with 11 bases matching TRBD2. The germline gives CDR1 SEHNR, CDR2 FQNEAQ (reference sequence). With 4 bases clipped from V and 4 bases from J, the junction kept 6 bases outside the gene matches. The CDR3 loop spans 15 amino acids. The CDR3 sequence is CASSSGLAETYEQYF. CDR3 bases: TGTGCCAGCAGCTCGGGACTAGCGGAAACTTACGAGCAGTACTTC.

The CDR3 sequence is CSVLGQDLSGYTF. CDR3 DNA sequence: TGCAGCGTGCTGGGACAGGACCTAAGTGGCTACACCTTC. The rearrangement joins TRBV29-1 to TRBJ1-2, with 8 bases lining up with TRBD1. In germline, CDR1 is SQVTM, CDR2 ANQGSEA. The ends lost 6 bases at V and 7 bases at J; junction bases unmatched: 10. This CDR3 spans 13 amino acids. Looking up the rest from reference TRBV29-1 and TRBJ1-2 gives the full variable domain: SAVISQKPSRDICQRGTSLTIQCQVDSQVTMMFWYRQQPGQSLTLIATANQGSEATYESGFVIDKFPISRPNLTFSTLTVSNMSPEDSSIYLCSVLGQDLSGYTFGSGTRLTVV.

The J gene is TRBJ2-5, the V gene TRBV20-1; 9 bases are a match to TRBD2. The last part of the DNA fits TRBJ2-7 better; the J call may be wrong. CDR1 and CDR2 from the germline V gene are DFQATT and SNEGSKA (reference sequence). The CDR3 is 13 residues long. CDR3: CSAMGLAGYEQYF. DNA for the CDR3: TGCAGTGCTATGGGGCTAGCGGGGTACGAGCAGTACTTC.

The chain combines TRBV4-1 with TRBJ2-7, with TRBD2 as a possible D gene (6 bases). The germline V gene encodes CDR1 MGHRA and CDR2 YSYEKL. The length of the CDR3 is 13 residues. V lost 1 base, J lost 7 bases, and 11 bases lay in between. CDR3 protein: CASSQGTIGEQYF. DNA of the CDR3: TGCGCCAGCAGCCAAGGGACTATTGGTGAGCAGTACTTC.

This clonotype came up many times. The CDR3 loop reads CSVETEVPYEQYF. The DNA for the CDR3 is TGCAGCGTTGAAACGGAGGTTCCGTACGAGCAGTACTTC. The chain joins TRBV29-1 to TRBJ2-7, with D perhaps matching TRBD2 (5 bases). Germline CDR1 SQVTM, CDR2 ANQGSEA. The length of the CDR3 is 13 residues. Trimming took 2 bases from V and 4 from J, leaving 12 bases between them.

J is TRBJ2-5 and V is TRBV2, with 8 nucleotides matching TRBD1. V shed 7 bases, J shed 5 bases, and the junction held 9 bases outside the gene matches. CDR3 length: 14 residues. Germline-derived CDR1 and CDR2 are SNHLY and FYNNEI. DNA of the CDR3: TGTGCCAGCAACCGACAGGGGATGGGGGAGACCCAGTACTTC. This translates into CASNRQGMGETQYF. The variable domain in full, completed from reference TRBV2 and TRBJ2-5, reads EPEVTQTPSHQVTQMGQEVILRCVPISNHLYFYWYRQILGQKVEFLVSFYNNEISEKSEIFDDQFSVERPDGSNFTLKIRSTKLEDSAMYFCASNRQGMGETQYFGPGTRLLVL.

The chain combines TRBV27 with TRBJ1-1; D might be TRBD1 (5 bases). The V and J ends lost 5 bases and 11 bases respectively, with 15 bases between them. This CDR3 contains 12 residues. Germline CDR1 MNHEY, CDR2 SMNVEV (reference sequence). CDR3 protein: CASSPNAGLAFF. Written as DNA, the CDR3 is TGTGCCAGCAGTCCCAATGCGGGACTGGCTTTCTTT.

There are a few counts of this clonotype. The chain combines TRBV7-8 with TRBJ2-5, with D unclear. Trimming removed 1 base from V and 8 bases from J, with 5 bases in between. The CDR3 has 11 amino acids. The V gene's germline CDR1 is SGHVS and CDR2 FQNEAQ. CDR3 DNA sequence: TGTGCCAGCAGCTTAGAAGCCACCCAGTACTTC. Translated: CASSLEATQYF.

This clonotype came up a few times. CDR3 in amino acids: CASSHESGASYGYTF. In DNA, the CDR3 is TGCGCCAGCAGCCACGAATCGGGGGCCAGCTATGGCTACACCTTC. The V gene is TRBV4-1, the J gene TRBJ1-2; D perhaps matches TRBD1 (6 bases). The CDR3 spans 15 residues. V lost 3 bases and J lost 4, with 15 bases in between. Germline-derived CDR1 and CDR2 are MGHRA and YSYEKL.

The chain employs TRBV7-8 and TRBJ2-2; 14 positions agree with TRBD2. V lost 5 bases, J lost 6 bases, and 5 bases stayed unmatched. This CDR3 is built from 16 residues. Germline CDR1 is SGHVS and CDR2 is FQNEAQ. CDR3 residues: CASSPWTSGGSGELFF. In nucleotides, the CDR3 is TGTGCCAGCAGCCCTTGGACTAGCGGGGGGTCCGGGGAGCTGTTTTTT.

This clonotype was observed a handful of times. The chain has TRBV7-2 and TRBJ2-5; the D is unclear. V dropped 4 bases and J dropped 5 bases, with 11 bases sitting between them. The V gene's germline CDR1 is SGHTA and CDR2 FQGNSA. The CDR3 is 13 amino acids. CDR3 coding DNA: TGTGCCAGCAGCTCCGGCAGTGGGGAGACCCAGTACTTC. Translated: CASSSGSGETQYF. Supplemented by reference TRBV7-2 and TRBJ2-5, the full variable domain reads GAGVSQSPSNKVTEKGKDVELRCDPISGHTALYWYRQSLGQGLEFLIYFQGNSAPDKSGLPSDRFSAERTGGSVSTLTIQRTQQEDSAVYLCASSSGSGETQYFGPGTRLLVL.

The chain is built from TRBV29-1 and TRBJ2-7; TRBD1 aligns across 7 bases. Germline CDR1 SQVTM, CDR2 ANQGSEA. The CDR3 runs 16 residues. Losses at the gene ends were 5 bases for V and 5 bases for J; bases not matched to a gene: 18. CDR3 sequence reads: CSVCPVDSQGPHEQYF. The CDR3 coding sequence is TGCAGCGTTTGTCCCGTCGATTCACAGGGGCCCCACGAGCAGTACTTC.

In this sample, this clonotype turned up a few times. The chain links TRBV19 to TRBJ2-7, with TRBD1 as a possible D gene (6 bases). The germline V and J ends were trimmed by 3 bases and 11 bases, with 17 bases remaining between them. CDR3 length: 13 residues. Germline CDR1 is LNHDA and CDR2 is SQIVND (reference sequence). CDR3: CASSMGPTGSEYF. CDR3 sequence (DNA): TGTGCCAGTAGTATGGGACCAACAGGGTCGGAGTACTTC.

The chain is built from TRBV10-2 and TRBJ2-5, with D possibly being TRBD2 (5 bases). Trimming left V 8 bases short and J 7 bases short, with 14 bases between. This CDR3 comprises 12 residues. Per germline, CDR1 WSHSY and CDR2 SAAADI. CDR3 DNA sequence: TGCGCCAGCGAGGGTGTTGCGAGGACCCAGTACTTC. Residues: CASEGVARTQYF.